Below are 14 T cell receptor beta chains sequenced from a single sample in a study of T cell responses to AZD1222 COVID-19 vaccine. The repertoire was sequenced with immunoSEQ multiplex PCR; TCRdb's copy has only in-frame clones and lacks some. The sample carries 120,000 to 150,000 clones, over 80% recorded once. The sequencing here drew on peripheral blood, taken on day 0 of MenACWY control vaccination. The receptors shown here come from an adult in good health.

The CDR3 DNA reads TGCGCCAGCAGCCAGCGGTGGACTACAGGGGCAGTAACCTACGAGCAGTACTTC. Translated: CASSQRWTTGAVTYEQYF. The chain carries TRBV4-1 and TRBJ2-7, with D possibly matching TRBD1 (7 bases). The CDR3 has 18 amino acids. Per the germline V gene, CDR1 is MGHRA and CDR2 is YSYEKL. Trimming left V 3 bases short and J 2 bases short, with 23 bases between.

The genes are TRBV10-3 and TRBJ1-1; 7 bases map to TRBD1. There are 13 residues in the CDR3. CDR1 ENHRY and CDR2 SYGVKD come from the germline V gene. Trimming at V came to 6 bases and at J to 3 bases, leaving 4 bases not matched to a gene. As DNA, the CDR3 is TGTGCCATCAGGGCCCAGGGGGACACTGAAGCTTTCTTT. This encodes CAIRAQGDTEAFF.

The rearrangement joins TRBV9 to TRBJ2-3; D may be TRBD1 or TRBD2 (6 bases each). Per the germline V gene, CDR1 is SGDLS and CDR2 is YYNGEE. V lost 2 bases and J lost 5, with 15 bases in between. The CDR3 spans 15 residues. CDR3 in amino acids: CASSVERGAEDTQYF. The CDR3 DNA follows: TGTGCCAGCAGCGTTGAGAGGGGGGCTGAAGATACGCAGTATTTT.

This rearrangement joins TRBV6-5 to TRBJ1-2; D call uncertain. CDR3 size: 14 residues. Per germline, CDR1 MNHEY and CDR2 SVGAGI. V was trimmed by 7 bases and J by 0 bases, leaving 12 bases between them. The CDR3 region is CASTDRAPNYGYTF. The CDR3 DNA reads as TGTGCCAGCACCGACCGGGCGCCTAACTATGGCTACACCTTC.

The CDR3 DNA sequence: TGTGCCAGCACAACCCACCGGGACAGGGGCGATTACGAGCAGTACTTC. Translated, it gives CASTTHRDRGDYEQYF. This chain uses TRBV5-6 with TRBJ2-7, with 10 bases that match TRBD1. This CDR3 contains 16 residues. The ends lost 6 bases at V and 4 bases at J; junction bases unmatched: 13. CDR1 is SGHDT and CDR2 is YYEEEE in the germline V gene.

The chain links TRBV20-1 to TRBJ2-1; D may be TRBD1 or TRBD2 (6 bases each). Trimming left V 0 bases short and J 11 bases short, with 8 bases between. This CDR3 comprises 11 residues. Germline V lookup: CDR1 DFQATT, CDR2 SNEGSKA (reference sequence). The CDR3 DNA is TGCAGTGCTAGAGATCGGGGGCAGCAGTTCTTC. Its protein is CSARDRGQQFF.

V and J are TRBV27 and TRBJ2-2; no clear D. There are 15 residues in the CDR3. Germline CDR1 is MNHEY and CDR2 is SMNVEV (reference sequence). With 2 bases removed from V and 0 bases from J, the gap between germline ends came to 7 bases. The CDR3: CASSLTFSNTGELFF. Here the CDR3 DNA reads TGTGCCAGCAGTTTAACGTTTTCGAACACCGGGGAGCTGTTTTTT.

The chain uses TRBV21-1 and TRBJ2-7. TRBV21-1 is classified as a pseudogene. This CDR3 is 12 amino acids long. In nucleotides, the CDR3 is TGTGCCAGCAGCAAAACCTCCTACGAGCAGTACTTC. Amino acids: CASSKTSYEQYF.

J is TRBJ1-5 and V is TRBV5-6; D unclear. Germline CDR1 SGHDT, CDR2 YYEEEE. The CDR3 contains 12 residues. Between the trimmed V and J ends, which lost 2 bases and 9 bases, there was a span of 9 bases. CDR3 DNA: TGTGCCAGCAGCTTTCTACGGGGGCCCCAGCATTTT. This gives the protein CASSFLRGPQHF. Together with reference TRBV5-6 and TRBJ1-5, the CDR3 gives the full variable domain: DAGVTQSPTHLIKTRGQQVTLRCSPKSGHDTVSWYQQALGQGPQFIFQYYEEEERQRGNFPDRFSGHQFPNYSSELNVNALLLGDSALYLCASSFLRGPQHFGDGTRLSIL.

V usage is TRBV6-6 and J usage is TRBJ1-5; D may be TRBD1 (5 bases). Germline V gene sequence: CDR1 MNHNY, CDR2 SVGAGI (reference sequence). Trimming removed 0 bases from V and 7 bases from J, with 10 bases in between. The CDR3 is made up of 14 amino acids. The CDR3, as DNA: TGTGCCAGCAGTTACTCGGAGGGGAGGCAGCCCCAGCATTTT. Protein product: CASSYSEGRQPQHF.

The genes are TRBV6-1 and TRBJ2-7; TRBD1 aligns across 8 bases. This CDR3 spans 16 amino acids. CDR1 and CDR2 from the germline V gene are MNHNS and SASEGT. The V segment lost 1 base and the J segment 2 bases; nucleotides outside the gene matches: 7. The CDR3 here is CASSEEYGRGPYEQYF. The DNA of the CDR3 is TGTGCCAGCAGTGAAGAATATGGCAGGGGGCCCTACGAGCAGTACTTC.

This rearrangement joins TRBV9 to TRBJ1-3; a weak D match, TRBD1 (5 bases). CDR3 length: 15 amino acids. Trimming removed 5 bases at V and 0 bases at J, with 12 bases between. CDR1 SGDLS and CDR2 YYNGEE come from the germline V gene. CDR3 protein: CASSRAGPSGNTIYF. CDR3 nucleotide sequence: TGTGCCAGCAGTAGAGCGGGGCCCTCTGGAAACACCATATATTTT.

This clone was seen only a few times. One junction end does not reproduce the germline sequence, and a read error may be involved. The J gene is TRBJ1-5, the V gene TRBV28, with D unclear. Germline V gives CDR1 MDHEN, CDR2 SYDVKM. There are 16 residues in the CDR3. The CDR3 DNA sequence: TGTGCGAGCAGGAGTTCCTTAGCTGCGGGCAATCAGCCCCAGCATTTT. It specifies CASRSSLAAGNQPQHF.

The chain combines TRBV19 with TRBJ2-3, with a tentative D call TRBD2 (6 bases). Germline CDR1 and CDR2: LNHDA and SQIVND (reference sequence). The V end lost 6 bases, the J end lost 4 bases, and 17 bases lay between the germline ends. The CDR3 sequence is 15 residues long. CDR3 in amino acids: CASSDGRDFSDTQYF. CDR3 coding DNA: TGTGCCAGTAGCGACGGAAGGGACTTTTCAGATACGCAGTATTTT.